A selection of T cell receptor beta chains follows, all from one sample in a study of blood T cell repertoires in COVID-19. Generated by immunoSEQ multiplex PCR, the TCRdb table keeps only in-frame clones and is missing some. The table lists tens of thousands of clones, 90% of them singletons, with under 0.65% in the top ten. Sample: peripheral blood. Receptors were obtained from a man aged 50-60 years with COVID-19, enrolled during active disease. Each CDR3 is given with its conserved first and last residue. The D gene is left open where the match is weak. The size field is filled for only some rows; it gives once, few, many or a size class.

V gene	J gene	D gene	clone size	CDR3 protein	CDR3 DNA
TRBV29-1	TRBJ1-1	TRBD1	NA	CSVEATRRTGAFF	TGCAGCGTTGAAGCCACCCGCCGGACAGGGGCTTTCTTT
TRBV2	TRBJ2-1	TRBD2	NA	CASSARRRPHAGLAGGNEQFF	TGTGCCAGCAGCGCACGCCGGAGACCTCATGCGGGACTAGCGGGAGGAAATGAGCAGTTCTTC
TRBV5-6	TRBJ1-2	TRBD1	NA	CASSLETGLVTDGYTF	TGTGCCAGCAGCCTTGAGACAGGGCTTGTGACGGACGGCTACACCTTC
TRBV5-4	TRBJ1-2	TRBD1	NA	CASSSGQQTYGYTF	TGTGCCAGCAGCTCGGGACAGCAGACATATGGCTACACCTTC
TRBV5-4	TRBJ1-1	NA	NA	CASSSYRTEAFF	TGTGCCAGCAGCTCTTACAGGACTGAAGCTTTCTTT
TRBV4-2	TRBJ2-2	NA	once	CASSQRDFDTGELFF	TGTGCCAGCAGCCAAAGGGACTTCGACACCGGGGAGCTGTTTTTT
TRBV2	TRBJ1-1	NA	NA	CASSDTQGTEAFF	TGTGCCAGCAGTGATACACAGGGCACTGAAGCTTTCTTT
TRBV5-1	TRBJ1-2	NA	NA	CASSLEQGLGYTF	TGCGCCAGCAGCTTAGAACAGGGTCTTGGCTACACCTTC
TRBV19	TRBJ1-5	NA	NA	CASSITTGSNQPQHF	TGTGCCAGTAGTATAACGACAGGAAGCAATCAGCCCCAGCATTTT
TRBV4-3	TRBJ2-1	NA	NA	CASSQADGRNRIHNEQFF	TGCGCCAGCAGCCAAGCCGACGGGAGAAATAGAATCCACAATGAGCAGTTCTTC
TRBV5-1	TRBJ2-3	TRBD1	NA	CASSRRGQGVDTQYF	TGCGCCAGCAGCCGCCGAGGACAGGGCGTAGATACGCAGTATTTT
TRBV11-2	TRBJ2-3	TRBD2	few	CASSFQAGSTDTQYF	TGTGCCAGCAGCTTCCAAGCGGGAAGCACAGATACGCAGTATTTT
TRBV5-4	TRBJ1-6	TRBD1	NA	CASSPDRGRITPLHF	TGTGCCAGCAGTCCGGACAGGGGGCGGATTACACCCCTCCACTTT
TRBV29-1	TRBJ2-6	NA	NA	CSVQTQGSGANVLTF	TGCAGCGTTCAAACCCAGGGCTCTGGGGCCAACGTCCTGACTTTC
TRBV14	TRBJ2-1	TRBD1	once	CASGDRRIYNEQFF	TGTGCCAGCGGGGACAGGCGGATTTACAATGAGCAGTTCTTC
TRBV4-1	TRBJ2-3	NA	once	CASSLRTGADTQYF	TGCGCCAGCAGCCTTAGGACCGGGGCAGATACGCAGTATTTT
TRBV7-9	TRBJ1-2	NA	NA	CASSLSSNYGYTF	TGTGCCAGCAGCCTCAGTTCTAACTATGGCTACACCTTC
TRBV5-1	TRBJ1-1	NA	NA	CASSSFRDEAFF	TGCGCCAGCAGCTCGTTCAGGGATGAAGCTTTCTTT
TRBV6-4	TRBJ2-1	TRBD2	NA	CASSKGLADYNEQFF	TGTGCCAGCAGTAAAGGACTAGCAGATTACAATGAGCAGTTCTTC
TRBV30	TRBJ1-6	TRBD1	NA	CAWLGTEFSPLHF	TGTGCCTGGCTCGGGACAGAGTTTTCACCCCTCCACTTT
TRBV4-2	TRBJ1-5	TRBD1	NA	CASSQRFGTGGENQPQHF	TGTGCCAGCAGCCAAAGATTTGGGACAGGGGGTGAGAATCAGCCCCAGCATTTT